The sequence of this T cell receptor beta chain was determined in a study of blood T cell repertoires in COVID-19. Turning to the study itself: Samples came from the United States, Italy and Spain, spanning acute and convalescent COVID-19. PBMCs, B-cell-depleted T cells, or T cells provided the cDNA or gDNA that made up the material.

From germline, CDR1 is SGHTS and CDR2 YDEGEE. J lost 8 bases, V lost 4 bases, and 16 bases had no gene match. This CDR3 is built from 17 residues. Original analysis: It was from reference gene primer amplification that nucleated cell counts were estimated. The data were produced by immunoSEQ multiplex PCR, yet TCRdb's version contains in-frame clones alone and is incomplete. V, J and clone size were drawn from that table, and D and trimming were deduced from the DNA. Altogether approximately 290,000 clones are present, about 89% being singletons, with the ten largest covering 0.7% to 0.9%. Sequences were obtained from peripheral blood. The chain couples TRBV5-8 to TRBJ1-4; 8 bases map to TRBD1. The sequence derives from a man aged 30-40 years with acute or convalescent COVID-19. The CDR3: CASSHVYRQGAREKLFF. The CDR3 nucleotides read TGTGCCAGCAGCCATGTGTATAGGCAGGGGGCGCGGGAAAAACTGTTTTTT.